These 30 T cell receptor beta chains share one sample of origin, sequenced in a study of monozygotic twins with cystic fibrosis. Sequencing was performed with immunoSEQ multiplex PCR; in TCRdb, only in-frame clones are kept and a portion is missing. The data hold 30,000 to 45,000 clones, with over 75% observed a single time. Sequenced: blood. These receptors were collected from a girl aged 2-10 years with cystic fibrosis.

This chain uses TRBV14 with TRBJ2-5; 14 bases agree with TRBD2. The V segment lost 4 bases and the J segment 3 bases; nucleotides outside the gene matches: 4. The CDR3 runs 16 residues. Germline CDR1 and CDR2: SGHDN and FVKESK. The CDR3 bases are TGTGCCAGCAGCCCTTGGACTAGCGGGGGGAAAGAGACCCAGTACTTC. It yields the protein CASSPWTSGGKETQYF.

This chain connects TRBV10-3 to TRBJ2-7; D gene ambiguous. CDR3 length: 10 residues. The germline V gene encodes CDR1 ENHRY and CDR2 SYGVKD. V lost 10 bases and J lost 5, with 9 bases in between. The CDR3 loop is CARASHEQYF. The CDR3 DNA is TGTGCCAGGGCGTCCCACGAGCAGTACTTC.

The gene calls are TRBV4-1 and TRBJ2-7; D remains ambiguous. Per germline, CDR1 MGHRA and CDR2 YSYEKL. The CDR3 consists of 13 residues. V shed 1 base and J shed 11 bases, with 15 bases lying between them. CDR3 DNA sequence: TGCGCCAGCAGCCAAGTTGTTGGACCCCCAGAGTACTTC. Encoded protein: CASSQVVGPPEYF.

This chain joins TRBV16 and TRBJ2-5; D gene ambiguous. V shed 4 bases and J shed 5 bases, with 5 bases lying between them. CDR1 and CDR2 from the germline V gene are KGHSY and FQNENV. The CDR3 runs 11 residues. The CDR3 DNA reads as TGTGCCAGCAGCCGATGGGAGACCCAGTACTTC. This sequence encodes CASSRWETQYF.

There are a few counts of this clone. CDR3 bases: TGTGCCAGCAGCCGCACTACCGGGACTTATGGCTACACCTTC. Its protein is CASSRTTGTYGYTF. The V gene is TRBV6-5, the J gene TRBJ1-2; weak D call: TRBD1 (5 bases). V dropped 6 bases and J dropped 5 bases, with 16 bases sitting between them. The CDR3 length is 14 residues. Per germline, CDR1 MNHEY and CDR2 SVGAGI.

The V gene is TRBV6-1, the J gene TRBJ1-1; D is unclear. CDR1 and CDR2 from the germline V gene are MNHNS and SASEGT. The CDR3 loop spans 16 amino acids. V dropped 0 bases and J dropped 2 bases, with 13 bases sitting between them. CDR3: CASSEALLGINTEAFF. The CDR3 DNA is TGTGCCAGCAGTGAAGCGCTGCTGGGGATTAACACTGAAGCTTTCTTT.

The chain is built from TRBV5-4 and TRBJ1-1, with 7 bases fitting TRBD1. Germline loops: CDR1 SGHNT, CDR2 YYREEE (reference sequence). V lost 2 bases and J lost 4; bases outside the gene matches: 8. The CDR3 sequence is 15 residues long. The CDR3 DNA reads TGTGCCAGCAGCTTTCCCGGGACAGAGGGCACTGAAGCTTTCTTT. It is translated as CASSFPGTEGTEAFF.

The gene calls are TRBV9 and TRBJ1-1; D gene ambiguous. This CDR3 is built from 13 residues. CDR1 and CDR2 from the germline V gene are SGDLS and YYNGEE. Trimming left V 0 bases short and J 1 base short, with 4 bases between. The CDR3 DNA sequence: TGTGCCAGCAGCGTAGATCGGAACACTGAAGCTTTCTTT. Translated, it gives CASSVDRNTEAFF.

This clone was recorded a few times. This chain connects TRBV5-4 to TRBJ1-1, with D perhaps TRBD1 (5 bases). The CDR3 is 15 amino acids. Per germline, CDR1 SGHNT and CDR2 YYREEE (reference sequence). V was trimmed by 0 bases and J by 1 base, leaving 10 bases between them. CDR3 nucleotides: TGTGCCAGCAGCTTGGGTCCAGGACAGAACACTGAAGCTTTCTTT. It yields the protein CASSLGPGQNTEAFF.

This sequence joins TRBV7-2 and TRBJ2-3; 8 nucleotides match TRBD2. This CDR3 region has 17 residues. Germline CDR1 is SGHTA and CDR2 is FQGNSA. With 1 base clipped from V and 4 bases from J, the junction kept 10 bases outside the gene matches. The DNA for the CDR3 is TGTGCCAGCAGCTTAGTGCCGGCGGGGGGTTCTGCAGATACGCAGTATTTT. This encodes CASSLVPAGGSADTQYF.

The chain joins TRBV27 to TRBJ1-6, with D maybe TRBD1 (5 bases). CDR3 length: 11 residues. Trimming took off 7 bases at V and 9 bases at J, with 7 bases between the two ends. CDR1 is MNHEY and CDR2 is SMNVEV in the germline V gene (reference sequence). CDR3 bases: TGTGCCAGCATAAGGGGTTCACCCCTCCACTTT. Its translation: CASIRGSPLHF.

The chain recombines TRBV9 with TRBJ2-2, with TRBD2 matching 8 bases. The junction had 4 bases not matched to a gene; V was cut back by 0 bases and J by 3 bases. This CDR3 comprises 16 residues. Per the germline V gene, CDR1 is SGDLS and CDR2 is YYNGEE. CDR3 nucleotides: TGTGCCAGCAGCGTAGTCGGGGGGGCGGACACCGGGGAGCTGTTTTTT. Amino acid sequence: CASSVVGGADTGELFF.

The CDR3 region is CASSVGQNNSPLHF. CDR3 sequence (DNA): TGTGCCAGCAGCGTAGGCCAGAATAATTCACCCCTCCACTTT. The rearrangement uses TRBV9 and TRBJ1-6; no clear D gene. Per the germline V gene, CDR1 is SGDLS and CDR2 is YYNGEE. The CDR3 has 14 amino acids. Trimming stripped 0 bases from V and 5 bases from J, with 6 bases between.

The gene calls are TRBV27 and TRBJ2-7, with 7 bases fitting TRBD1. Germline loops: CDR1 MNHEY, CDR2 SMNVEV (reference sequence). The V gene end was trimmed by 5 bases and the J gene end by 4 bases; junction bases not matched to a gene: 11. The CDR3 covers 15 residues. The CDR3 here is CASSPETGSFYEQYF. CDR3 sequence (DNA): TGTGCCAGCAGTCCCGAGACAGGGAGTTTTTACGAGCAGTACTTC.

The chain links TRBV7-2 to TRBJ1-3; 8 bases map to TRBD1. The CDR3 has 14 amino acids. The trim removed 3 bases at V and 4 bases at J, leaving 2 bases unmatched. In germline, CDR1 is SGHTA, CDR2 FQGNSA. The CDR3 region has the DNA TGTGCCAGCAGCTTGACAGGGGACGGAAACACCATATATTTT. It specifies CASSLTGDGNTIYF.

The genes are TRBV29-1 and TRBJ2-3; the match to TRBD2 covers 9 bases. The CDR3 is 13 residues long. J lost 7 bases, V lost 7 bases, and 9 bases had no gene match. The germline V gene encodes CDR1 SQVTM and CDR2 ANQGSEA. As DNA, the CDR3 is TGCAGCGGGGACGCGGGGGGGCGTCATACGCAGTATTTT. The encoded protein is CSGDAGGRHTQYF.

Only a few counts were recorded for this clone. The J gene is TRBJ1-2, the V gene TRBV30; D perhaps matches TRBD1 (5 bases). Germline CDR1 and CDR2: GTSNPN and SVGIG (reference sequence). V lost 1 base to trimming and J lost 8 bases, with 5 bases between them. CDR3 length equals 10 residues. CDR3 sequence (DNA): TGTGCCTGGAGTGGGGGCGGCTACACCTTC. Translated, it gives CAWSGGGYTF.

The chain has TRBV2 and TRBJ2-2; no definite D call. CDR1 and CDR2 from the germline V gene are SNHLY and FYNNEI. The CDR3 has 14 residues. V lost 10 bases to trimming and J lost 0 bases, with 12 bases between them. The CDR3 here is CAIVGGSNTGELFF. Here the CDR3 DNA reads TGTGCCATCGTAGGTGGGTCGAACACCGGGGAGCTGTTTTTT.

V and J are TRBV14 and TRBJ1-2; D unresolved. The CDR3 sequence is 12 residues long. The germline gives CDR1 SGHDN, CDR2 FVKESK. The germline V and J ends were trimmed by 1 base and 8 bases, with 8 bases remaining between them. The CDR3 coding sequence is TGTGCCAGCAGCCAAGCATCTTTCGGCTACACCTTC. It yields the protein CASSQASFGYTF.

The rearrangement uses TRBV9 and TRBJ2-7; possibly TRBD1 for D (6 bases). The germline V gene encodes CDR1 SGDLS and CDR2 YYNGEE. The germline V and J ends were trimmed by 4 bases and 4 bases, with 12 bases remaining between them. This CDR3 has 13 amino acids. The CDR3 DNA reads as TGTGCCAGCAGCACAGGGCCCGTGTACGAGCAGTACTTC. It encodes CASSTGPVYEQYF.

A single count supports this clone. The chain has TRBV14 and TRBJ1-2; D possibly corresponds to TRBD1 (5 bases). Per the germline V gene, CDR1 is SGHDN and CDR2 is FVKESK. This CDR3 has 15 residues. The ends were cut back, 0 bases at V and 8 bases at J, with 16 bases in the middle. DNA of the CDR3: TGTGCCAGCAGCCAAGACCGGGGCGGACCTCTAGGCTACACCTTC. It specifies CASSQDRGGPLGYTF.

The chain joins TRBV7-7 to TRBJ2-7; 12 bases line up with TRBD1. CDR3 length equals 14 residues. CDR1 and CDR2 (germline): SSHAT, FNYEAQ (reference sequence). V shed 5 bases, J shed 5 bases, and the junction held 4 bases outside the gene matches. CDR3 in DNA: TGTGCCAGCAGCAAAGGGACAGGGGGCCACGAGCAGTACTTC. Translating it yields CASSKGTGGHEQYF.

The chain employs TRBV5-1 and TRBJ2-2, with D perhaps given as TRBD1 or TRBD2 (5 bases each). The CDR3 length is 14 residues. The V and J ends lost 4 bases and 4 bases respectively, with 11 bases between them. Germline CDR1 and CDR2: SGHRS and YFSETQ. The CDR3 loop is CASSQPGLTGELFF. DNA for the CDR3: TGCGCCAGCAGCCAGCCGGGGCTCACCGGGGAGCTGTTTTTT.

V usage is TRBV5-6 and J usage is TRBJ2-5; perhaps TRBD1 as D (5 bases). Germline V CDR1 and CDR2: SGHDT, YYEEEE. V lost 4 bases and J lost 5, with 18 bases in between. There are 15 residues in the CDR3. The CDR3 loop reads CASSLLDGAQETQYF. The CDR3 DNA follows: TGTGCCAGCAGCCTGCTCGATGGGGCCCAGGAGACCCAGTACTTC.

This chain links TRBV21-1 with TRBJ1-2. TRBV21-1 has pseudogene status. The CDR3 runs to 14 residues. The CDR3 sequence: CASRLFRGDYGYTF. CDR3 DNA: TGTGCCAGCAGACTTTTTAGAGGTGACTATGGCTACACCTTC.

The genes are TRBV15 and TRBJ1-1; D is uncertain. CDR3 length: 16 amino acids. Germline CDR1 LNHNV, CDR2 YYDKDF (reference sequence). V was pared by 0 bases and J by 0 bases, with 11 bases between. The CDR3: CATSRDLKGLNTEAFF. The CDR3 DNA is TGTGCCACCAGCAGAGATCTCAAGGGCTTGAACACTGAAGCTTTCTTT.

The chain recombines TRBV7-2 with TRBJ1-6; tentative D call: TRBD1 (6 bases). Germline V lookup: CDR1 SGHTA, CDR2 FQGNSA. This CDR3 comprises 17 residues. The ends were cut back, 2 bases at V and 3 bases at J, with 14 bases in the middle. CDR3 nucleotide sequence: TGTGCCAGCAGCTTAACTCGACGGACAGACTATAATTCACCCCTCCACTTT. Its protein product is CASSLTRRTDYNSPLHF. The full variable domain, rest sourced from reference TRBV7-2 and TRBJ1-6, is GAGVSQSPSNKVTEKGKDVELRCDPISGHTALYWYRQSLGQGLEFLIYFQGNSAPDKSGLPSDRFSAERTGGSVSTLTIQRTQQEDSAVYLCASSLTRRTDYNSPLHFGNGTRLTVT.

The J gene is TRBJ2-7, the V gene TRBV5-1, with a possible D match to TRBD2 (6 bases). The V gene lost 9 bases and the J gene lost 5 bases, with 18 bases spanning the gap. The CDR3 totals 13 residues. Germline-derived CDR1 and CDR2 are SGHRS and YFSETQ. The CDR3 nucleotides are TGCGCCACCAGTCGGGACTGGGGTGACGAGCAGTACTTC. Translating gives CATSRDWGDEQYF.

The chain employs TRBV7-9 and TRBJ2-2; D gene ambiguous. V shed 2 bases and J shed 7 bases, with 8 bases lying between them. CDR3 length: 13 amino acids. Germline lookup yields CDR1 SEHNR and CDR2 FQNEAQ (reference sequence). The CDR3: CASSLFHGGELFF. The CDR3 bases are TGTGCCAGCAGCTTATTTCATGGCGGGGAGCTGTTTTTT.

The chain combines TRBV7-6 with TRBJ1-1; D is ambiguous. The CDR3 contains 15 residues. Looked up from germline, CDR1 is SGHVS and CDR2 is FNYEAQ. The V end lost 5 bases, the J end lost 1 base, and 14 bases lay between the germline ends. CDR3 in DNA: TGTGCCAGCAGCCCCAGACCCCTACCGAACACTGAAGCTTTCTTT. This codes for CASSPRPLPNTEAFF.